These T cell receptor beta chains were read from a single sample in a study of Ad26.COV2.S vaccination and SARS-CoV-2 variants. Profiled with immunoSEQ multiplex PCR; TCRdb holds only in-frame clones, not every one. The data hold some 250,000 clones, with roughly 90% observed a single time. Here the sequenced sample was peripheral blood, taken in a trial of Ad26.COV2.S vaccine versus placebo. Receptors originate from a person between 18 and 59 years old who received the Ad26.COV2.S COVID-19 vaccine or a placebo. The CDR3 runs from the conserved cysteine through the conserved F or W. D genes are given only for firm matches. Rows may omit the clone size; those that give it use once, few, many or a size class.

j_call | d_call | v_call | clone_size | cdr3_nt | cdr3_aa
TRBJ2-5 | - | TRBV28 | - | TGTGCCTGCAGCAGGGAACAAGCACAAGAGACCCAGTACTTC | CACSREQAQETQYF
TRBJ1-1 | - | TRBV7-9 | - | TGTGCCAGCAGCTACCCGCCCATGAACACTGAAGCTTTCTTT | CASSYPPMNTEAFF
TRBJ1-1 | - | TRBV2 | few | TGTGCCAGCAGTGTTGGGCACCTGAACACTGAAGCTTTCTTT | CASSVGHLNTEAFF
TRBJ2-7 | - | TRBV3-1/TRBV3-2 | - | TGTGCCAGCAGCCAAGTCGAAGGGGCGGGGGAGCAGTACTTC | CASSQVEGAGEQYF
TRBJ2-3 | - | TRBV6-2/TRBV6-3 | - | TGTGCCAGCAGTTACGAGGCGGTAAGCACAGATACGCAGTATTTT | CASSYEAVSTDTQYF
TRBJ2-7 | - | TRBV18 | - | TGTGCCAGCTCACCCTCCATGGGGGAGCAGTACTTC | CASSPSMGEQYF
TRBJ2-7 | TRBD2 | TRBV19 | - | TGTGCCAGTAGTCCCAGGACTAGCGGCTACGAGCAGTACTTC | CASSPRTSGYEQYF
TRBJ2-2 | - | TRBV27 | - | TGTGCCAGCACCAAATACAGGGACACCGGGGAGCTGTTTTTT | CASTKYRDTGELFF
TRBJ1-2 | - | TRBV7-9 | - | TGTGCCAGCAGGCATACCCGGCAGCCTAACTATGGCTACACCTTC | CASRHTRQPNYGYTF
TRBJ2-3 | TRBD2 | TRBV4-3 | few | TGCGCCAGCAGCCTAGCGGGGGGGCCGACAGATACGCAGTATTTT | CASSLAGGPTDTQYF
TRBJ1-1 | - | TRBV11-3 | - | TGTGCCAGCAGCTCTACAGGAAGAGCCACTGAAGCTTTCTTT | CASSSTGRATEAFF
TRBJ1-2 | - | TRBV6-5 | - | TGTGCCAGCAAGACGGGGGTTAACTATGGCTACACCTTC | CASKTGVNYGYTF
TRBJ2-3 | - | TRBV21-1 | - | TGTGCCAGCAGTGCCCGACAAAGCCGTGCTAGCACAGATACGCAGTATTTT | CASSARQSRASTDTQYF
TRBJ2-7 | TRBD1 | TRBV30 | few | TGTGCCTGGAGTCCGCCGTGGACAGGAGAGTACGAGCAGTACTTC | CAWSPPWTGEYEQYF
TRBJ2-5 | - | TRBV10-3 | - | TGTGCCACCCTGCAGGGGGGTAAGGAGACCCAGTACTTC | CATLQGGKETQYF
TRBJ2-4 | - | TRBV4-3 | - | TGCGCCAGCAGCCAAGATGGGGTAGCGAAGAACATTCAGTACTTC | CASSQDGVAKNIQYF
TRBJ1-3 | - | TRBV18 | - | TGTGCCAGCTCCCTCGACTTGGGAGGAAACACCATATATTTT | CASSLDLGGNTIYF
TRBJ2-5 | TRBD2 | TRBV7-8 | once | TGTGCCAGCAGCACGCTAGCGGGGGGAACCAACCAAGAGACCCAGTACTTC | CASSTLAGGTNQETQYF
TRBJ2-1 | TRBD2 | TRBV3-1/TRBV3-2 | - | TGTGCCAGCAGCCAGGGACTAGCGGTAAACAATGAGCAGTTCTTC | CASSQGLAVNNEQFF
TRBJ2-2 | - | TRBV4-1 | - | TGCGCCAGCAGCCAAGATAAAGTGCCCGGGGAGCTGTTTTTT | CASSQDKVPGELFF
TRBJ1-1 | - | TRBV7-9 | - | TGTGCCAGCCGCTTATATACCGCGAACACTGAAGCTTTCTTT | CASRLYTANTEAFF
TRBJ2-3 | - | TRBV7-2 | - | TGTGCCAGCAGCTTCTTCACTTGGGACACGCAGTATTTT | CASSFFTWDTQYF
TRBJ2-7 | - | TRBV19 | - | TGTGCCAGTAGTAGGAGGGCTAGCTCCTACGAGCAGTACTTC | CASSRRASSYEQYF
TRBJ1-1 | - | TRBV11-3 | - | TGTGCCAGCAGCTTAGGAGGGAACACTGAAGCTTTCTTT | CASSLGGNTEAFF
TRBJ1-5 | - | TRBV6-2/TRBV6-3 | once | TGTGCCAGCAGTCGTACAGGCCTACGAGATCAGCCCCAGCATTTT | CASSRTGLRDQPQHF
TRBJ2-1 | TRBD2 | TRBV2 | - | TGTGCCATCCTACCCCTAGCGGGAGTCGGGAATGAGCAGTTCTTC | CAILPLAGVGNEQFF
TRBJ1-5 | - | TRBV24-1 | - | TGTGCCACCAGTGTGCGGAATAGCAATCAGCCCCAGCATTTT | CATSVRNSNQPQHF
TRBJ2-5 | - | TRBV4-3 | - | TGCGCCAGCAGCCAAGATACGGGGGACCAAGAGACCCAGTACTTC | CASSQDTGDQETQYF
TRBJ1-5 | - | TRBV15 | few | TGTGCCACCAGCAGAGGGGATAGCAATCAGCCCCAGCATTTT | CATSRGDSNQPQHF
TRBJ2-7 | TRBD2 | TRBV5-4 | - | TGTGCCAGCAGCTTGGCCGGACGGGGGGGCGACTACGAGCAGTACTTC | CASSLAGRGGDYEQYF
TRBJ2-2 | - | TRBV28 | - | TGTGCCAGCACCAGCATCGGGGAGCTGTTTTTT | CASTSIGELFF
TRBJ1-3 | TRBD1 | TRBV28 | - | TGTGCCAGCAGTACGGGACAGGCGCCCTCTGGAAACACCATATATTTT | CASSTGQAPSGNTIYF
TRBJ2-1 | - | TRBV5-1 | - | TGCGCCAGCAGCTTGGTGCCTCAGGGAAGCTCCTACAATGAGCAGTTCTTC | CASSLVPQGSSYNEQFF
TRBJ2-7 | - | TRBV6-5 | - | TGTGCCAGCAGTTACTCTGGGACGGGGGACGAGCAGTACTTC | CASSYSGTGDEQYF
TRBJ2-7 | TRBD2 | TRBV30 | - | TGTGCCTGGATCCCCGGAGCGGGAGGTTACGAGCAGTACTTC | CAWIPGAGGYEQYF
TRBJ1-1 | - | TRBV28 | - | TGTGCCAGCAGTCCCTCGACAGGGAACACTGAAGCTTTCTTT | CASSPSTGNTEAFF
TRBJ2-7 | TRBD1 | TRBV5-6 | - | TGTGCCAGCAGCCGGGACAGGGGGACCTCCTACGAGCAGTACTTC | CASSRDRGTSYEQYF
TRBJ2-7 | TRBD2 | TRBV10-1 | - | TGCGCCAGCAGGGGCACCCCGGGGGGCTCCTACGAGCAGTACTTC | CASRGTPGGSYEQYF
TRBJ2-5 | - | TRBV7-8 | - | TGTGCCAGCAGCTTAGAACCCTTGGGAGAGACCCAGTACTTC | CASSLEPLGETQYF
TRBJ2-2 | - | TRBV7-2 | - | TGTGCCAGCAGCTTATTGAGGGACACCGGGGAGCTGTTTTTT | CASSLLRDTGELFF
TRBJ2-5 | - | TRBV10-1 | - | TGCGCCAGCAGTGAGAGGGGGGGGGACGAGACCCAGTACTTC | CASSERGGDETQYF
TRBJ2-7 | - | TRBV3-1/TRBV3-2 | - | TGTGCCAGCAGCCAGGACGGCGAGCAGTACTTC | CASSQDGEQYF
TRBJ1-2 | - | TRBV14 | - | TGTGCCAGCAGCCCCTCGGGGGCCGCTTCCCTCTATGGCTACACCTTC | CASSPSGAASLYGYTF
TRBJ1-2 | - | TRBV27 | - | TGTGCCAGCAGTCCTTCCGGGGGGCGGGGAGGCTACACCTTC | CASSPSGGRGGYTF
TRBJ1-4 | - | TRBV4-3 | - | TGCGCCAGCAGCCAAGGGTCTGGGCAGAGAACGGAAAAACTGTTTTTT | CASSQGSGQRTEKLFF
TRBJ2-7 | TRBD1 | TRBV18 | - | TGTGCCAGCTCACCGGGGACAGGGGGCTCCTACGAGCAGTACTTC | CASSPGTGGSYEQYF
TRBJ1-1 | TRBD1 | TRBV19 | - | TGTGCCAGTAGTCCACCGGGACAGGGGCTCTTGAACACTGAAGCTTTCTTT | CASSPPGQGLLNTEAFF
TRBJ1-5 | TRBD1 | TRBV7-8 | - | TGTGCCAGCAGCTACGGGACAGGGTCAGGCAATCAGCCCCAGCATTTT | CASSYGTGSGNQPQHF
TRBJ2-3 | - | TRBV24-1 | - | TGTGCCACCAGTGATCAAGGCGCAGATACGCAGTATTTT | CATSDQGADTQYF
TRBJ2-3 | - | TRBV11-2 | - | TGTGCCAGCAGCTTAGATCTGGGTAGCGGCACAGATACGCAGTATTTT | CASSLDLGSGTDTQYF
TRBJ1-2 | - | TRBV5-6 | few | TGTGCCAGCAGCTTGGGCGGCGACGTTTATTTGGACTATGGCTACACCTTC | CASSLGGDVYLDYGYTF
TRBJ2-1 | - | TRBV4-3 | - | TGCGCCAGCAGCCAAGAAGGAAGAGCTTTAGCGTTGAGCTCCTACAATGAGCAGTTCTTC | CASSQEGRALALSSYNEQFF